This entry is about one TCR beta chain. This CDR3 contains 14 residues. V lost 6 bases to trimming and J lost 4 bases, with 16 bases between them. CDR1 is SGHNT and CDR2 is YYREEE in the germline V gene (reference sequence). The sample originates from a study of cytomegalovirus exposure and HLA in healthy donors. Amplification used 60 Vbeta primers and 13 Jbeta primers. Repertoires were generated with immunoSEQ multiplex PCR, while TCRdb's copy carries only in-frame clones and drops some. Of 75,000 to 80,000 clones listed, around 80% are singletons. The TCR originated in a male donor in good health and CMV-seronegative. The specimen was PBMCs. The chain joins TRBV5-4 to TRBJ1-2, with D possibly being TRBD1 (5 bases). The CDR3, as DNA: TGTGCCAGCACCCAACCCGGGACTCCCTATGGCTACACCTTC. This translates into CASTQPGTPYGYTF.